Below, 13 T cell receptor beta chains from the same sample are listed, as sequenced in a study of CD8+CD57+ T cells in acquired aplastic anemia. For CDR3 and TCR beta VDJ profiling, genomic DNA was the template used. Using its own MiXCR run on the reads, TCRdb lists one record per CDR3 protein. The sample has 180,000 or so distinct CDR3 sequences; roughly half are singletons. The material sequenced was sorted CD4+, CD8+, or CD8+CD57+ T cells (not recorded which) from PBMCs. Source of these receptors: a human donor in good health.

V and J are TRBV19 and TRBJ1-2; D is unclear. V was pared by 9 bases and J by 8 bases, with 13 bases between. The CDR3 is 11 amino acids. The germline CDR1 and CDR2 sequences are LNHDA and SQIVND (reference sequence). For the CDR3, the DNA is TGTGCCAGCCGAAACGCGGGCGGCTACACCTTC. Amino acids: CASRNAGGYTF.

This clonotype was counted ten times or more. This rearrangement joins TRBV12-3 or TRBV12-4 to TRBJ2-5; TRBD1 aligns across 7 bases. This CDR3 contains 12 residues. Germline trimming cut 4 bases from V and 4 bases from J; bases unmatched to any gene: 0. The CDR3 DNA reads TGTGCCAGCAGTTACAGGGGAGAGACCCAGTACTTC. Translated, it gives CASSYRGETQYF.

This clonotype was recorded many times. This sequence joins TRBV6-1 and TRBJ2-5; no clear D gene. Per the germline V gene, CDR1 is MNHNS and CDR2 is SASEGT. This CDR3 is 11 amino acids long. V was cut by 6 bases and J by 2 bases, with 4 bases left in between. The CDR3 coding sequence is TGTGCCAGCAGAGGACAAGAGACCCAGTACTTC. Residues: CASRGQETQYF.

The V call is TRBV7-2, the J call TRBJ1-6; D is unclear. The germline V gene encodes CDR1 SGHTA and CDR2 FQGNSA. V lost 10 bases and J lost 6, with 13 bases in between. The CDR3 totals 13 residues. The CDR3 here is CATAGISNSPLHF. The CDR3, as DNA: TGTGCCACCGCGGGCATAAGTAATTCACCCCTCCACTTT.

The count of this clonotype is one. J is TRBJ1-2 and V is TRBV24-1; the D is unclear. Germline V gene sequence: CDR1 KGHDR, CDR2 SFDVKD. This CDR3 is built from 14 residues. The V and J ends lost 4 bases and 8 bases respectively, with 16 bases between them. CDR3 sequence (DNA): TGTGCCACCAGTGACCTCGGGCAGTTCGGAGGCTACACCTTC. Its translation is CATSDLGQFGGYTF.

This clonotype was picked up one time. The chain employs TRBV7-2 and TRBJ2-7; tentatively, D is TRBD1 (6 bases). The V gene's germline CDR1 is SGHTA and CDR2 FQGNSA. The CDR3 totals 14 residues. V lost 0 bases, J lost 6 bases, and 12 bases lay in between. CDR3 sequence: CASSLARKGGEQYF. CDR3 nucleotides: TGTGCCAGCAGCTTAGCCCGAAAAGGGGGCGAGCAGTACTTC.

This clonotype was observed at least ten times. The CDR3 DNA follows: TGCGCCACCCGGACAGGGTTGAGAGTGAACACTGAAGCTTTCTTT. Translation gives CATRTGLRVNTEAFF. This sequence joins TRBV5-1 and TRBJ1-1; 8 bases map to TRBD1. CDR1 and CDR2 from the germline V gene are SGHRS and YFSETQ. The length of the CDR3 is 15 residues. V lost 9 bases and J lost 0; bases outside the gene matches: 10.

The V gene is TRBV20-1, the J gene TRBJ2-4; weak D call: TRBD2 (5 bases). This CDR3 spans 11 amino acids. CDR1 is DFQATT and CDR2 is SNEGSKA in the germline V gene (reference sequence). V was cut by 4 bases and J by 12 bases, with 13 bases left in between. CDR3 sequence (DNA): TGCAGTGCTACCCCCGAAGAGGGTCAGTACTTC. It yields the protein CSATPEEGQYF.

This clonotype occurred many times. The V gene is TRBV4-3, the J gene TRBJ1-2, with D maybe TRBD1 (6 bases). Germline V lookup: CDR1 LGHNA, CDR2 YSLEER. This CDR3 contains 14 residues. V was pared by 0 bases and J by 6 bases, with 11 bases between. In DNA, the CDR3 is TGCGCCAGCAGCCAAGATTTGACAGGACATGGCTACACCTTC. This translates into CASSQDLTGHGYTF.

The chain uses TRBV2 and TRBJ1-4; no definite D call. Trimming took off 8 bases at V and 11 bases at J, with 12 bases between the two ends. This CDR3 comprises 11 residues. Germline V CDR1 and CDR2: SNHLY, FYNNEI. Here the CDR3 DNA reads TGTGCCAGCCGTATAGGTGGGAAACTGTTTTTT. This codes for CASRIGGKLFF.

This clonotype was counted between two and nine times. The chain couples TRBV10-2 to TRBJ1-2, with no clear D. The CDR3 runs 13 residues. Germline values: CDR1 WSHSY, CDR2 SAAADI. Deletions cut 3 bases from V and 0 bases from J, with 5 bases between. The CDR3 loop reads CASSEPANYGYTF. In nucleotides, the CDR3 is TGCGCCAGCAGTGAACCAGCTAACTATGGCTACACCTTC.

The J gene is TRBJ1-2, the V gene TRBV10-1, with a tentative D call TRBD1 (6 bases). Germline V CDR1 and CDR2: WNHNN, SYGVQD (reference sequence). V gave up 6 bases and J gave up 2 bases, with 10 bases separating them. The CDR3 loop spans 13 amino acids. The CDR3 DNA reads TGCGCCAGCAGCAGGGACACCAACTATGGCTACACCTTC. It codes for CASSRDTNYGYTF.

The sample holds a few counts of this clonotype. The chain carries TRBV6-2 or TRBV6-3 and TRBJ2-1, with D hard to call. Trimming took off 5 bases at V and 7 bases at J, with 6 bases between the two ends. Germline V CDR1 and CDR2: MNHEY, SVGEGT. CDR3 size: 11 residues. The CDR3 DNA reads TGTGCCAGCAGTCGGGCGAATGAGCAGTTCTTC. Translation gives CASSRANEQFF.